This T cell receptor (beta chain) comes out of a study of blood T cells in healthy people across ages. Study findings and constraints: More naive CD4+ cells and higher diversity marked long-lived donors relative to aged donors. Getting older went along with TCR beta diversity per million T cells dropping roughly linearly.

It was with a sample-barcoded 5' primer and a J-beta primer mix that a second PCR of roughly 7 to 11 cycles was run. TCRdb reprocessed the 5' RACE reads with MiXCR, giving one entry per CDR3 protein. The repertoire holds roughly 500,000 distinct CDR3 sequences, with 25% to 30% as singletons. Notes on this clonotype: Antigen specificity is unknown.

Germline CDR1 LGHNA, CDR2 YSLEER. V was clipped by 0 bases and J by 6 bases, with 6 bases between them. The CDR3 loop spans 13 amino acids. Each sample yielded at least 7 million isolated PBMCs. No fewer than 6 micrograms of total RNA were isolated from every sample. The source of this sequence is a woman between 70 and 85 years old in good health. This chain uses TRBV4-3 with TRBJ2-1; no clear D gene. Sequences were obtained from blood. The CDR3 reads CASSQEPGNEQFF. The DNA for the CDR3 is TGCGCCAGCAGCCAAGAACCTGGCAATGAGCAGTTCTTC.